This TCR beta chain is drawn from a study of response to subunit inactivated influenza vaccine. This clonotype was picked up many times. The antigen remains undetermined. V shed 3 bases and J shed 0 bases, with 9 bases lying between them. CDR1 SGDLS and CDR2 YYNGEE come from the germline V gene. CDR3 length: 15 residues. From the RT-PCR reads, TCRdb called clonotypes with MiXCR, one entry per CDR3 protein. The data contain around 470,000 distinct CDR3 sequences, roughly 7.9% of them singletons. Study results and caveats: After each seasonal influenza vaccination, few new T cells are recruited, the authors suggested.

The receptor's source is a man between 50 and 75 years old who received an inactivated influenza vaccine. V is TRBV9 and J is TRBJ2-2; unclear D gene. Sample: PBMCs from blood, taken roughly 24 months after vaccination. CDR3 protein: CASSGATSNTGELFF. CDR3 sequence (DNA): TGTGCCAGCAGCGGGGCGACTTCGAACACCGGGGAGCTGTTTTTT.